This T cell receptor (beta chain) is from a study of T cell responses to AZD1222 COVID-19 vaccine. Study-wide results and limits: Rises in breadth and depth of Spike-specific TCRs came after two AZD1222 doses. Among the donors, most were white British and more were female, and clonal diversity was possibly underestimated.

With respect to this clone: Its antigen is not identified.

This table comes from immunoSEQ multiplex PCR, and its TCRdb copy is limited to in-frame clones, with some not included. The table lists 180,000 or so clones, roughly 92% of them singletons. Timing groups of about 4 and about 12 weeks for second doses were pooled. V shed 5 bases, J shed 2 bases, and the junction held 3 bases outside the gene matches. CDR1 and CDR2 from the germline V gene are LNHNV and YYDKDF (reference sequence). The CDR3 covers 14 residues. The receptor was derived from an adult who received the AZD1222 COVID-19 vaccine. V gene TRBV15 combines with J gene TRBJ1-5, with 7 positions matching TRBD1. The sample consisted of peripheral blood, taken 28 days after the second AZD1222 dose. CDR3 sequence: CATSGDSRNQPQHF. DNA of the CDR3: TGTGCCACCAGCGGGGACAGCCGCAATCAGCCCCAGCATTTT.